The 6 T cell receptor beta chains given below trace back to one sample, sequenced in a study of T cell responses to AZD1222 COVID-19 vaccine. The protocol was immunoSEQ multiplex PCR, while the TCRdb copy is restricted to in-frame clones and leaves out a portion. Of around 100,000 clones listed, about 86% are singletons. Specimen: peripheral blood, collected on day 0 of AZD1222 vaccination. The source of these receptors is an adult in good health.

The chain has TRBV7-9 and TRBJ1-1; 7 bases fit TRBD1. Germline values: CDR1 SEHNR, CDR2 FQNEAQ (reference sequence). The CDR3 has 15 amino acids. The trim removed 4 bases at V and 1 base at J, leaving 6 bases unmatched. The CDR3 region is CASSSRQGGNTEAFF. In DNA, the CDR3 is TGTGCCAGCAGCTCGCGACAGGGCGGGAACACTGAAGCTTTCTTT.

The V call is TRBV6-5, the J call TRBJ2-1, with TRBD2 identical over 7 bases. The CDR3 runs 13 residues. CDR1 and CDR2 from the germline V gene are MNHEY and SVGAGI. Unmatched junction bases numbered 3, after V lost 0 bases and J lost 10 bases. The CDR3 reads CASSYSAGVEQFF. The CDR3 DNA is TGTGCCAGCAGTTACTCTGCGGGAGTGGAGCAGTTCTTC.

This clone came up a few times. The rearrangement links TRBV11-3 to TRBJ2-5, with 10 nucleotides matching TRBD1. Germline V gene sequence: CDR1 SGHNT, CDR2 YENEEA. CDR3 length equals 15 residues. V shed 5 bases, J shed 2 bases, and the junction held 5 bases outside the gene matches. CDR3 region: CASSPRDRGQETQYF. The CDR3 DNA is TGTGCCAGCAGCCCCCGGGACAGGGGACAAGAGACCCAGTACTTC.

In its sample, this clone was seen once. V gene TRBV7-9 combines with J gene TRBJ2-3; tentatively, D is TRBD2 (5 bases). The germline V gene has CDR1 SEHNR and CDR2 FQNEAQ (reference sequence). This CDR3 has 15 amino acids. Trimming took off 4 bases at V and 1 base at J, with 12 bases between the two ends. CDR3 region: CASSSTYGGTDTQYF. DNA for the CDR3: TGTGCCAGCAGCTCCACTTACGGGGGCACAGATACGCAGTATTTT.

The J gene is TRBJ1-2, the V gene TRBV19; D gene unclear. The CDR3 has 12 amino acids. Germline V gene lookup returns CDR1 LNHDA and CDR2 SQIVND (reference sequence). Trimming left V 11 bases short and J 6 bases short, with 16 bases between. CDR3 coding DNA: TGTGCCGTTTCGAGAGGTAGCCATGGCTACACCTTC. Translated: CAVSRGSHGYTF.

V usage is TRBV6-5 and J usage is TRBJ2-3; D unresolved. The CDR3 covers 13 residues. Deletions cut 6 bases from V and 2 bases from J, with 9 bases between. Germline lookup yields CDR1 MNHEY and CDR2 SVGAGI. CDR3 protein: CASRLGSTDTQYF. CDR3 nucleotide sequence: TGTGCCAGCAGGTTGGGGTCCACAGATACGCAGTATTTT.